This T cell receptor (beta chain) was obtained from a study of cytomegalovirus exposure and HLA in healthy donors. This clone was seen a few times. The target antigen is unknown. V was pared by 4 bases and J by 8 bases, with 12 bases of the junction left unmatched. This CDR3 contains 15 residues. The germline V gene encodes CDR1 SGHRS and CDR2 YFSETQ. The PCR was carried out with 60 Vbeta primers and 13 Jbeta primers. Generated by immunoSEQ multiplex PCR, the TCRdb table keeps only in-frame clones and is missing some. The sample lists fewer than 250,000 clones, roughly 80% occurring once. Study-level findings and limits: Common viral pathogens (according to a later analysis) appeared linked to several of the most significant clusters. TCR beta chain V- and J-gene trimming was linked, in a later analysis, to a missense variant in DCLRE1C.

The chain has TRBV5-1 and TRBJ1-2; TRBD1 agrees at 9 bases. Sequencing input: PBMCs. The receptor's source is a woman in her 30s in good health and CMV-seropositive. CDR3 loop: CASSDRDRESGGYTF. CDR3 DNA sequence: TGCGCCAGCAGCGACCGGGACAGGGAGTCCGGCGGCTACACCTTC. The complete variable domain, with remaining parts taken from reference TRBV5-1 and TRBJ1-2, reads KAGVTQTPRYLIKTRGQQVTLSCSPISGHRSVSWYQQTPGQGLQFLFEYFSETQRNKGNFPGRFSGRQFSNSRSEMNVSTLELGDSALYLCASSDRDRESGGYTFGSGTRLTVV.